Listed here are 8 T cell receptor beta chains from one sample, sequenced in a study of blood T cell repertoires in COVID-19. The data were produced by immunoSEQ multiplex PCR, yet TCRdb's version contains in-frame clones alone and is incomplete. The data contain 250,000 or so clones, 70% to 90% of them singletons. Sequencing used PBMCs or T cells enriched from blood (not recorded which). All receptors come from a woman aged 25-40 years with acute COVID-19.

The chain uses TRBV6-6 and TRBJ1-5; no definite D call. V lost 0 bases to trimming and J lost 3 bases, with 9 bases between them. From germline, CDR1 is MNHNY and CDR2 SVGAGI (reference sequence). This CDR3 is 15 amino acids long. The CDR3 region is CASSYSGSNNQPQHF. CDR3 sequence (DNA): TGTGCCAGCAGTTACTCCGGGAGCAACAATCAGCCCCAGCATTTT.

V is TRBV4-3 and J is TRBJ1-4; D remains unclear. Between the trimmed V and J ends, which lost 2 bases and 0 bases, there was a span of 16 bases. Looked up from germline, CDR1 is LGHNA and CDR2 is YSLEER. The length of the CDR3 is 18 residues. The CDR3 sequence: CASSQIQSPYATNEKLFF. CDR3 DNA sequence: TGCGCCAGCAGCCAAATACAGTCTCCATATGCAACTAATGAAAAACTGTTTTTT.

The chain couples TRBV28 to TRBJ2-5; possible D gene TRBD2, 6 bases. Germline values: CDR1 MDHEN, CDR2 SYDVKM. This CDR3 region has 18 residues. V lost 11 bases, J lost 2 bases, and 30 bases lay in between. The chain's CDR3 is CAHQRPPGRATGQETQYF. The CDR3 DNA reads TGTGCCCACCAAAGGCCGCCCGGGAGAGCAACTGGACAAGAGACCCAGTACTTC.

This clone was observed once. This chain connects TRBV3-1 (or the pseudogene TRBV3-2) to TRBJ2-7, with D maybe TRBD1 (5 bases). CDR3 length: 15 residues. CDR1 is LGHDT and CDR2 is YNNKEL in the germline V gene (reference sequence). Trimming left V 3 bases short and J 3 bases short, with 15 bases between. CDR3 DNA: TGTGCCAGCAGCCAGGGGCCTCCGGTATTCTACGAGCAGTACTTC. This encodes CASSQGPPVFYEQYF.

In its sample, this clone was seen once. The chain recombines TRBV19 with TRBJ1-4, with 7 bases that match TRBD1. Looked up from germline, CDR1 is LNHDA and CDR2 is SQIVND (reference sequence). CDR3 length equals 14 residues. The V segment lost 4 bases and the J segment 10 bases; nucleotides outside the gene matches: 9. DNA for the CDR3: TGTGCCAGTAGTAGCGGTGGGACAGCTGGAAAACTGTTTTTT. Translating it yields CASSSGGTAGKLFF.

The chain links TRBV19 to TRBJ2-7; 7 positions match TRBD1. Germline lookup yields CDR1 LNHDA and CDR2 SQIVND (reference sequence). The CDR3 is 15 residues long. V gave up 4 bases and J gave up 1 base; unmatched junction bases: 7. The CDR3 region has the DNA TGTGCCAGTAGTACACAGGGGACCGTTTCCTACGAGCAGTACTTC. Translated, it gives CASSTQGTVSYEQYF. Variable domain in full (rest from reference TRBV19 and TRBJ2-7): DGGITQSPKYLFRKEGQNVTLSCEQNLNHDAMYWYRQDPGQGLRLIYYSQIVNDFQKGDIAEGYSVSREKKESFPLTVTSAQKNPTAFYLCASSTQGTVSYEQYFGPGTRLTVT.

The rearrangement links TRBV5-1 to TRBJ1-3; 9 positions match TRBD1. The CDR3 runs 15 residues. Germline CDR1 and CDR2: SGHRS and YFSETQ. Germline trimming cut 0 bases from V and 4 bases from J; bases unmatched to any gene: 2. The CDR3 coding sequence is TGCGCCAGCAGCTTGGCAACAGGGGGCGGAAACACCATATATTTT. Protein sequence: CASSLATGGGNTIYF.

The CDR3, as DNA: TGTGCCAGTATCGGGGCAGCGGGGGCGAACACCGGGGAGCTGTTTTTT. It yields the protein CASIGAAGANTGELFF. V and J are TRBV19 and TRBJ2-2; 8 bases fit TRBD2. CDR3 length: 16 residues. Germline CDR1 and CDR2: LNHDA and SQIVND (reference sequence). Trimming took 7 bases from V and 0 from J; bases not matched to a gene: 7.